One sample yielded the 30 T cell receptor beta chains listed below, sequenced in a study of brain T cells in children with intractable seizures. The table came from immunoSEQ multiplex PCR; TCRdb's copy has only in-frame clones and leaves some out. The sample holds about 20,000 clones, around 94% seen once. The sequencing used peripheral blood, collected at surgery. All receptors come from a boy aged 10-17 years with focal cortical dysplasia and intractable seizures.

For the CDR3, the DNA is TGTGCCAGCAGTTTACTGATGGGGAGGGCCAAAAACATTCAGTACTTC. Translation: CASSLLMGRAKNIQYF. The rearrangement joins TRBV28 to TRBJ2-4; possible D gene TRBD2, 6 bases. The CDR3 is made up of 16 amino acids. The V gene lost 2 bases and the J gene lost 1 base, with 12 bases spanning the gap. Germline-derived CDR1 and CDR2 are MDHEN and SYDVKM.

The V and J genes are TRBV19 and TRBJ2-7; D tentatively reads TRBD1 or TRBD2 (5 bases each). Germline lookup yields CDR1 LNHDA and CDR2 SQIVND (reference sequence). This CDR3 has 14 residues. The V end lost 5 bases, the J end lost 2 bases, and 13 bases lay between the germline ends. In DNA form, the CDR3 reads TGTGCCAGTAGTCCCCGGGACGGGCCCTACGAGCAGTACGTC. It specifies CASSPRDGPYEQYV.

The J gene is TRBJ1-3, the V gene TRBV2, with TRBD1 matching over 10 bases. CDR3 length equals 12 residues. J lost 8 bases, V lost 7 bases, and 2 bases had no gene match. Germline V gene data show CDR1 as SNHLY and CDR2 as FYNNEI. CDR3 DNA: TGTGCCAGCAAGGACAGGGGGTACACCATATATTTT. Translating it yields CASKDRGYTIYF.

The chain's CDR3 is CASSFFPGTGTDTQYF. The CDR3 nucleotides read TGTGCCAGCAGCTTTTTCCCCGGGACTGGGACAGATACGCAGTATTTT. V usage is TRBV5-4 and J usage is TRBJ2-3; D may be TRBD2 (6 bases). Germline V gene sequence: CDR1 SGHNT, CDR2 YYREEE (reference sequence). The CDR3 covers 16 residues. Trimming removed 2 bases at V and 3 bases at J, with 16 bases between.

This clone appeared once. The chain combines TRBV10-1 with TRBJ1-1; D gene uncertain. The V gene lost 5 bases and the J gene lost 3 bases, with 16 bases spanning the gap. The V gene's germline CDR1 is WNHNN and CDR2 SYGVQD (reference sequence). The CDR3 loop spans 15 amino acids. The CDR3 coding sequence is TGCGCCAGCAGTCCCACCGGGGTGGGCTACACTGAAGCTTTCTTT. Its translation is CASSPTGVGYTEAFF.

The chain carries TRBV7-9 and TRBJ2-3; D gene unclear. The V gene's germline CDR1 is SEHNR and CDR2 FQNEAQ (reference sequence). V lost 5 bases to trimming and J lost 1 base, with 7 bases between them. This CDR3 contains 13 residues. The CDR3 bases are TGTGCCAGCAGCCCAGATGGCACAGATACGCAGTATTTT. It translates to CASSPDGTDTQYF.

The rearrangement links TRBV4-2 to TRBJ2-2; either TRBD1 or TRBD2 may supply D (5 bases each). V was clipped by 7 bases and J by 7 bases, with 28 bases between them. Looked up from germline, CDR1 is LGHNA and CDR2 is YNFKEQ. This CDR3 spans 18 amino acids. The CDR3 spells CASTPLGAEAAVFGELFF. The CDR3 nucleotides are TGTGCCAGCACCCCCCTCGGGGCGGAAGCGGCCGTTTTCGGGGAGCTGTTTTTT.

This chain connects TRBV4-1 to TRBJ2-5, with D unresolved. Trimming left V 2 bases short and J 5 bases short, with 9 bases between. This CDR3 is 13 amino acids long. Looked up from germline, CDR1 is MGHRA and CDR2 is YSYEKL. CDR3 bases: TGCGCCAGCAGCCAATTCTCTGCCGAGACCCAGTACTTC. Encoded protein: CASSQFSAETQYF.

The gene calls are TRBV7-9 and TRBJ2-5, with unresolved D. The CDR3 is 12 residues long. Trimming took 5 bases from V and 5 from J, leaving 9 bases between them. Germline CDR1 and CDR2: SEHNR and FQNEAQ (reference sequence). CDR3 sequence: CASSPIDETQYF. The CDR3 DNA reads as TGTGCCAGCAGCCCAATTGACGAGACCCAGTACTTC.

The chain combines TRBV9 with TRBJ2-5, with a weak D call TRBD1 (6 bases). The V gene lost 4 bases and the J gene lost 0 bases, with 16 bases spanning the gap. This CDR3 is 16 amino acids long. The germline CDR1 and CDR2 sequences are SGDLS and YYNGEE. In nucleotides, the CDR3 is TGTGCCAGCAGCCCCAGCTCACAGGGCTACCAAGAGACCCAGTACTTC. Its protein product is CASSPSSQGYQETQYF.

This chain joins TRBV11-2 and TRBJ2-7; tentative D call: TRBD2 (6 bases). The CDR3 is 16 residues long. The germline V gene encodes CDR1 SGHAT and CDR2 FQNNGV. Trimming stripped 5 bases from V and 4 bases from J, with 21 bases between. Written as DNA, the CDR3 is TGTGCCAGCAGCCCGCCCCGACTCGGGGGAGGTTACGAGCAGTACTTC. It yields the protein CASSPPRLGGGYEQYF.

The J gene is TRBJ1-6, the V gene TRBV5-1; D perhaps matches TRBD1 (5 bases). Trimming took 0 bases from V and 4 from J, leaving 11 bases between them. In germline, CDR1 is SGHRS, CDR2 YFSETQ. The CDR3 consists of 16 residues. For the CDR3, the DNA is TGCGCCAGCAGCTTGGCCCAGGGAACGTATAATTCACCCCTCCACTTT. Translating gives CASSLAQGTYNSPLHF.

The V and J genes are TRBV13 and TRBJ1-2; unclear D gene. Germline V gives CDR1 PRHDT, CDR2 FYEKMQ (reference sequence). CDR3 length equals 15 residues. The V end was cut by 2 bases, the J end by 4 bases, with 14 bases between. For the CDR3, the DNA is TGTGCCAGCAGCTTATCCCCCGGCAATAGCTATGGCTACACCTTC. Translation: CASSLSPGNSYGYTF.

J is TRBJ2-1 and V is TRBV30, with a tentative D call TRBD1 (5 bases). Trimming shortened V by 2 bases and J by 6 bases, and 11 bases separated the two germline ends. The V gene's germline CDR1 is GTSNPN and CDR2 SVGIG (reference sequence). The CDR3 contains 13 residues. In DNA form, the CDR3 reads TGTGCCTGGAGTACCCGACAGAGCAATGAGCAGTTCTTC. Its protein product is CAWSTRQSNEQFF. Variable domain in full (rest from reference TRBV30 and TRBJ2-1): SQTIHQWPATLVQPVGSPLSLECTVEGTSNPNLYWYRQAAGRGLQLLFYSVGIGQISSEVPQNLSASRPQDRQFILSSKKLLLSDSGFYLCAWSTRQSNEQFFGPGTRLTVL.

V and J are TRBV4-1 and TRBJ1-2; D is ambiguous. The CDR3 has 15 residues. Germline CDR1 reads MGHRA; CDR2 reads YSYEKL. Trimming took off 0 bases at V and 5 bases at J, with 13 bases between the two ends. The CDR3: CASSQDLRGRYGYTF. The CDR3 DNA follows: TGCGCCAGCAGCCAAGATCTAAGAGGCCGGTATGGCTACACCTTC.

The V and J genes are TRBV5-6 and TRBJ1-1; the D gene is possibly TRBD1 (5 bases). The CDR3 is made up of 15 amino acids. Looked up from germline, CDR1 is SGHDT and CDR2 is YYEEEE. V was pared by 4 bases and J by 2 bases, with 15 bases between. DNA of the CDR3: TGTGCCAGCAGCAAGGGACGGGGGGTAAACACTGAAGCTTTCTTT. Translating gives CASSKGRGVNTEAFF.

The chain is built from TRBV19 and TRBJ2-1, with 9 bases that match TRBD2. From germline, CDR1 is LNHDA and CDR2 SQIVND (reference sequence). The J segment lost 7 bases and the V segment lost 5 bases, leaving 9 bases of the junction unmatched. The CDR3 has 15 amino acids. The CDR3 loop is CASSVIAGAGNEQFF. The CDR3 region has the DNA TGTGCCAGTAGTGTTATAGCGGGAGCTGGTAATGAGCAGTTCTTC.

The chain recombines TRBV6-6 with TRBJ2-3, with TRBD1 identical over 11 bases. CDR1 and CDR2 from the germline V gene are MNHNY and SVGAGI (reference sequence). Trimming took 8 bases from V and 3 from J; bases not matched to a gene: 10. CDR3 size: 16 residues. CDR3 residues: CASDQLGTGGTDTQYF. The CDR3 DNA follows: TGTGCCAGCGACCAGCTCGGGACAGGGGGAACAGATACGCAGTATTTT.

The rearrangement links TRBV3-1 (or the pseudogene TRBV3-2) to TRBJ2-1; 10 nucleotides match TRBD2. V dropped 1 base and J dropped 3; count of bases not matched to a gene: 0. The CDR3 extends over 15 amino acids. In germline, CDR1 is LGHDT, CDR2 YNNKEL (reference sequence). The CDR3 spells CASSQASGGYNEQFF. For the CDR3, the DNA is TGTGCCAGCAGCCAAGCTAGCGGGGGCTACAATGAGCAGTTCTTC.

The sample holds one count of this clone. The chain uses TRBV21-1 and TRBJ1-2; TRBD1, the table's D call, lacks a check against the DNA. TRBV21-1 is designated a pseudogene. The CDR3 sequence is 15 residues long. CDR3 bases: TGTGCCAGCACATGCACAGTCGAAGCTAACTATGGCTACACCTTC. Its translation is CASTCTVEANYGYTF.

This clone was observed a single time. The chain employs TRBV28 and TRBJ1-5; 9 nucleotides match TRBD1. CDR1 and CDR2 (germline): MDHEN, SYDVKM. V was clipped by 6 bases and J by 3 bases; unmatched bases: 9. The CDR3 contains 16 residues. CDR3 loop: CASRATGTGNNQPQHF. The CDR3 DNA is TGTGCCAGCAGAGCTACCGGGACAGGGAACAATCAGCCCCAGCATTTT. Complete variable domain (other parts from reference TRBV28 and TRBJ1-5): DVKVTQSSRYLVKRTGEKVFLECVQDMDHENMFWYRQDPGLGLRLIYFSYDVKMKEKGDIPEGYSVSREKKERFSLILESASTNQTSMYLCASRATGTGNNQPQHFGDGTRLSIL.

The chain employs TRBV28 and TRBJ1-2; 8 positions match TRBD1. CDR1 is MDHEN and CDR2 is SYDVKM in the germline V gene. The CDR3 sequence is 14 residues long. After removal of 6 bases from V and 6 bases from J, the junction contained 9 bases not matched to a gene. The CDR3 DNA reads TGTGCCAGCAGCCCCGGACAGGGACGGAATGGCTACACCTTC. Protein: CASSPGQGRNGYTF.

The gene calls are TRBV7-9 and TRBJ1-1; D may be TRBD1 (6 bases). Between the trimmed V and J ends, which lost 5 bases and 5 bases, there was a span of 12 bases. The CDR3 is 13 amino acids. CDR1 and CDR2 (germline): SEHNR, FQNEAQ (reference sequence). The DNA of the CDR3 is TGTGCCAGCAGCGTATTTACAGGGACTGAAGCTTTCTTT. This sequence encodes CASSVFTGTEAFF.

This rearrangement joins TRBV7-3 to TRBJ2-7; possibly TRBD1 for D (6 bases). There are 13 residues in the CDR3. Germline lookup yields CDR1 SGHTA and CDR2 FQGTGA. V lost 6 bases and J lost 3, with 12 bases in between. DNA of the CDR3: TGTGCCAGCAGTCCCCAACAGGGCTACGAGCAGTACTTC. Protein: CASSPQQGYEQYF.

CDR3 bases: TGTGCCAGTAGTATAGGTTACCACAGGGGGCGAGCAATGGACACTGAAGCTTTCTTT. This sequence encodes CASSIGYHRGRAMDTEAFF. The genes are TRBV19 and TRBJ1-1; TRBD1 agrees at 9 bases. Germline-derived CDR1 and CDR2 are LNHDA and SQIVND (reference sequence). The CDR3 is 19 amino acids. V lost 1 base to trimming and J lost 3 bases; unmatched junction nucleotides: 15. Supplemented by reference TRBV19 and TRBJ1-1, the full variable domain reads DGGITQSPKYLFRKEGQNVTLSCEQNLNHDAMYWYRQDPGQGLRLIYYSQIVNDFQKGDIAEGYSVSREKKESFPLTVTSAQKNPTAFYLCASSIGYHRGRAMDTEAFFGQGTRLTVV.

V is TRBV7-9 and J is TRBJ2-1, with 11 bases aligning to TRBD2. The CDR3 runs to 15 residues. Germline CDR1 and CDR2: SEHNR and FQNEAQ (reference sequence). With V trimmed by 5 bases and J by 4 bases, 4 bases remained unmatched. The CDR3 region is CASSALAGAYNEQFF. CDR3 bases: TGTGCCAGCAGCGCACTAGCGGGGGCGTACAATGAGCAGTTCTTC. The complete variable domain, with remaining parts taken from reference TRBV7-9 and TRBJ2-1, reads DTGVSQNPRHKITKRGQNVTFRCDPISEHNRLYWYRQTLGQGPEFLTYFQNEAQLEKSRLLSDRFSAERPKGSFSTLEIQRTEQGDSAMYLCASSALAGAYNEQFFGPGTRLTVL.

The CDR3 loop reads CASSLDRDTEAFF. The CDR3 DNA reads TGTGCCAGTAGCCTAGACAGGGACACTGAAGCTTTCTTT. The rearrangement joins TRBV19 to TRBJ1-1; TRBD1 agrees at 7 bases. CDR3 length: 13 residues. The J segment lost 3 bases and the V segment lost 6 bases, leaving 4 bases of the junction unmatched. In germline, CDR1 is LNHDA, CDR2 SQIVND (reference sequence).

The chain recombines TRBV5-4 with TRBJ1-2; no clear D gene. This CDR3 spans 14 amino acids. V shed 0 bases and J shed 1 base, with 7 bases lying between them. CDR1 and CDR2 (germline): SGHNT, YYREEE (reference sequence). CDR3 sequence reads: CASSLAPDNYGYTF. In DNA form, the CDR3 reads TGTGCCAGCAGCTTGGCTCCAGATAACTATGGCTACACCTTC.

This clone was counted once. V gene TRBV3-1 (or the pseudogene TRBV3-2) combines with J gene TRBJ1-2; maybe TRBD1 (6 bases). This CDR3 comprises 14 residues. Trimming removed 1 base at V and 8 bases at J, with 14 bases between. The germline CDR1 and CDR2 sequences are LGHDT and YNNKEL (reference sequence). The CDR3 spells CASSQVNRDYGYTF. For the CDR3, the DNA is TGTGCCAGCAGCCAAGTGAACAGGGATTACGGCTACACCTTC.

V and J are TRBV6-5 and TRBJ1-1; TRBD1 aligns across 9 bases. Germline values: CDR1 MNHEY, CDR2 SVGAGI. CDR3 size: 13 residues. V was clipped by 8 bases and J by 3 bases; unmatched bases: 4. This CDR3 reads CASRRTGDTEAFF. Here the CDR3 DNA reads TGTGCCAGCCGACGGACAGGGGACACTGAAGCTTTCTTT.